Sequencing of this T cell receptor beta chain was carried out in a study of post-analysis software for immune sequencing data. cDNA libraries of TCR beta carried unique molecular identifiers. T cells numbering about 0.9 to 11 million gave rise to 450,000 to 550,000 cDNA molecules. TCRdb redid the calling of the PCR reads with MiXCR, one entry per CDR3 protein. The data show roughly 730,000 distinct CDR3 sequences, around 27% seen once. Germline V gives CDR1 SNHLY, CDR2 FYNNEI. V trimming: 0 bases; J trimming: 2 bases; junction bases outside the gene matches: 6. The CDR3 has 16 amino acids. Study-wide results and limits: Normalized Chao1 diversity was significantly lower in multiple sclerosis patients than in controls. The F measure placed samples prepared in the same batch into strongly shared clusters. TRBV5-6, TRBV5-1 and TRBV20-1 were among a few TRBV segments more frequent in patients than controls.

This clonotype was counted between two and nine times. What it recognizes is unknown. This receptor was obtained from a girl aged 5 to 17 with multiple sclerosis. The chain combines TRBV2 with TRBJ2-7; TRBD1 matches 8 bases. The specimen was blood. CDR3 protein: CASSEAETGDTYEQYF. CDR3 nucleotides: TGTGCCAGCAGTGAAGCGGAGACAGGGGACACCTACGAGCAGTACTTC.